This TCR beta chain was sequenced for a study of blood T cell repertoires in COVID-19. Study-wide context: PBMCs, B-cell-depleted T cells, or T cells provided the cDNA or gDNA that made up the material.

Assay: immunoSEQ multiplex PCR; the TCRdb copy retains only in-frame clones and omits some. Of roughly 250,000 clones in the sample, more than 75% are singletons; the top ten hold approximately 2.5%. Recruits, aged about 18 to 95 years, lived in 20 to 30 US areas. CDR1 is SGDLS and CDR2 is YYNGEE in the germline V gene. CDR3 length: 15 amino acids. After removal of 6 bases from V and 4 bases from J, the junction contained 8 bases not matched to a gene. Input material: PBMCs or T cells enriched from blood (not recorded which). This chain joins TRBV9 and TRBJ2-1, with TRBD2 matching 9 bases. The sequence came from a woman in her thirties or forties with acute COVID-19. In nucleotides, the CDR3 is TGTGCCAGCAACCCCGATCTAGCGGGATACAATGAGCAGTTCTTC. This encodes CASNPDLAGYNEQFF.